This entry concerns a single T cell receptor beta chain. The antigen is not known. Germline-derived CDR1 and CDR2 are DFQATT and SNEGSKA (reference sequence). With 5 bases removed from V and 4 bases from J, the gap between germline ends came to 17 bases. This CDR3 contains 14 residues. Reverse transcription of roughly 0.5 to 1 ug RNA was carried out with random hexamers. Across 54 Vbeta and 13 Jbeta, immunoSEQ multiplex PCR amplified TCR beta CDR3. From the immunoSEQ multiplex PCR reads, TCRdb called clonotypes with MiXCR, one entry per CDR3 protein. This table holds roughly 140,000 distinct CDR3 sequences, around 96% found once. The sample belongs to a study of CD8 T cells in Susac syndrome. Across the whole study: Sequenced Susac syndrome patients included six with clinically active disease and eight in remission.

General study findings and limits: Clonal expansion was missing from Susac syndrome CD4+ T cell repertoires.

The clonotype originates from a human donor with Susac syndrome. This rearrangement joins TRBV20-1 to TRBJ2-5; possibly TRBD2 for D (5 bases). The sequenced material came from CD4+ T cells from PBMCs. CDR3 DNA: TGCAGTGCTCACTCAGGCGTAGGGAGAGAGACCCAGTACTTC. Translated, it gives CSAHSGVGRETQYF.